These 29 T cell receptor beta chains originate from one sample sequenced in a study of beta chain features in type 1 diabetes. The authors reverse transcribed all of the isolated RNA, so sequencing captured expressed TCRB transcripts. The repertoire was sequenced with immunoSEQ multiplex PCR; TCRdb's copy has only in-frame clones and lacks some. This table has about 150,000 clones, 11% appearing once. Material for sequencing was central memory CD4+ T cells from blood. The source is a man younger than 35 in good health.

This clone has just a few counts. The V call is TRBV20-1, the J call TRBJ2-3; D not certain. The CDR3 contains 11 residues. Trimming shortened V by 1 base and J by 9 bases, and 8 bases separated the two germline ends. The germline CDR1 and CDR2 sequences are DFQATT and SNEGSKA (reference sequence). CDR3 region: CSARAPITQYF. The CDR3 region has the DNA TGCAGTGCTAGAGCCCCGATCACGCAGTATTTT.

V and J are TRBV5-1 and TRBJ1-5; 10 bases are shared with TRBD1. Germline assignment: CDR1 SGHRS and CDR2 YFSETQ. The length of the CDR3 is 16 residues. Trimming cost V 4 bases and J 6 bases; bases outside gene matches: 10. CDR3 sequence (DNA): TGCGCCAGCAGCCCCGGGACAGGGGTTGGGGGTCAGCCCCAGCATTTT. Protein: CASSPGTGVGGQPQHF.

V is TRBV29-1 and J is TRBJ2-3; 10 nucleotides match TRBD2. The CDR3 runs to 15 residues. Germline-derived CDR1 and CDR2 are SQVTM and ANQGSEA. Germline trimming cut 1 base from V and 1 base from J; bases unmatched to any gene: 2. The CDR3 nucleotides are TGCAGCGTTGAAGGTCTAGCGGGGGGCACAGATACGCAGTATTTT. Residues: CSVEGLAGGTDTQYF.

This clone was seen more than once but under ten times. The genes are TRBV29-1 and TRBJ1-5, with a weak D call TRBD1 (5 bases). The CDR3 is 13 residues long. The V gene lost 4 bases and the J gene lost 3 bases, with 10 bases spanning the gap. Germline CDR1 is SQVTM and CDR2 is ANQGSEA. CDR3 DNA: TGCAGCGTTGGGGCGGGACTCAATCAGCCCCAGCATTTT. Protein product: CSVGAGLNQPQHF.

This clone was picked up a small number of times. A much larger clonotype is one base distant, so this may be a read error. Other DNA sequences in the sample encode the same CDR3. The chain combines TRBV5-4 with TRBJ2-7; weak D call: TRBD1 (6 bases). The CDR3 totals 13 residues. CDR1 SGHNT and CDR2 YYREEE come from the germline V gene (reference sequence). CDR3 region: CASSLSGDHEQYF. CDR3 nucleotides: TGCGCCAGCAGCTTGTCAGGGGACCACGAGCAGTACTTC.

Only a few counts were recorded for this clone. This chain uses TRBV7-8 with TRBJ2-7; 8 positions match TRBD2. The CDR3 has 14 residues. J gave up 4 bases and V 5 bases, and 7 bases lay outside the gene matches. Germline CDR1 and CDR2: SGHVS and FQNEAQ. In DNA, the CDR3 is TGTGCCAGCAGCACGGGGGGGATCGGATACGAGCAGTACTTC. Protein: CASSTGGIGYEQYF.

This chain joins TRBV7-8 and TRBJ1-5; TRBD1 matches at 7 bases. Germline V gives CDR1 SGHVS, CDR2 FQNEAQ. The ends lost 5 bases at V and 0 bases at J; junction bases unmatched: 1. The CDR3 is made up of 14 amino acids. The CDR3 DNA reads TGTGCCAGCAGCACAGGGGCTAGCAATCAGCCCCAGCATTTT. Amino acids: CASSTGASNQPQHF.

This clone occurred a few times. The chain's CDR3 is CASTTSGRGGNGYTF. The CDR3 coding sequence is TGCGCCAGCACCACATCTGGGAGGGGAGGAAATGGCTACACCTTC. This chain joins TRBV5-1 and TRBJ1-2; possibly TRBD1 for D (5 bases). V was shortened by 6 bases and J by 6 bases, with 21 bases between the two germline ends. CDR3 size: 15 residues. Germline CDR1 and CDR2: SGHRS and YFSETQ. The full variable domain, in which reference TRBV5-1 and TRBJ1-2 provide the parts outside the CDR3, is KAGVTQTPRYLIKTRGQQVTLSCSPISGHRSVSWYQQTPGQGLQFLFEYFSETQRNKGNFPGRFSGRQFSNSRSEMNVSTLELGDSALYLCASTTSGRGGNGYTFGSGTRLTVV.

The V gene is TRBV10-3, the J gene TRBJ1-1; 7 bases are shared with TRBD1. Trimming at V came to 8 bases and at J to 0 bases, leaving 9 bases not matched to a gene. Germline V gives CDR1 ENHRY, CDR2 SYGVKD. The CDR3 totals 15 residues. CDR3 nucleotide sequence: TGTGCCATCTCGGGTGCAGGGGGGATGAACACTGAAGCTTTCTTT. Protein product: CAISGAGGMNTEAFF.

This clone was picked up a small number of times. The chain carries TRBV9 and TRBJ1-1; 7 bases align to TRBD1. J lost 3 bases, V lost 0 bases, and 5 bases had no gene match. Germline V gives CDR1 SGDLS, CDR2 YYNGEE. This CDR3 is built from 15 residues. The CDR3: CASSVGTGVDTEAFF. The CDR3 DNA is TGTGCCAGCAGCGTAGGAACAGGGGTTGACACTGAAGCTTTCTTT. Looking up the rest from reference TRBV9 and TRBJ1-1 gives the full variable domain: DSGVTQTPKHLITATGQRVTLRCSPRSGDLSVYWYQQSLDQGLQFLIQYYNGEERAKGNILERFSAQQFPDLHSELNLSSLELGDSALYFCASSVGTGVDTEAFFGQGTRLTVV.

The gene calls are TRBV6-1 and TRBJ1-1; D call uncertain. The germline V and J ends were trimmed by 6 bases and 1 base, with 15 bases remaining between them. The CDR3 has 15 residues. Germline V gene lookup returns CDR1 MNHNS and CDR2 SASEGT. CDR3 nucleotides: TGTGCCAGCAGCAACGGCAAGAAGAAGAACACTGAAGCTTTCTTT. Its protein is CASSNGKKKNTEAFF.

CDR3 loop: CASSSGAYEQYF. In DNA, the CDR3 is TGTGCCAGCAGCTCGGGGGCCTACGAGCAGTACTTC. The V and J genes are TRBV7-2 and TRBJ2-7, with a weak D call TRBD2 (6 bases). This CDR3 is 12 amino acids long. The V and J ends lost 4 bases and 2 bases respectively, with 6 bases between them. Germline V CDR1 and CDR2: SGHTA, FQGNSA.

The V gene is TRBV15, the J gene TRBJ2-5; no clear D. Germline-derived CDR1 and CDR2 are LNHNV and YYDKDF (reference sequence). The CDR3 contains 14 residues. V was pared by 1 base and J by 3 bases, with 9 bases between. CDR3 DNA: TGTGCCACCAGCAGAGGGATGAACGAAGAGACCCAGTACTTC. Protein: CATSRGMNEETQYF.

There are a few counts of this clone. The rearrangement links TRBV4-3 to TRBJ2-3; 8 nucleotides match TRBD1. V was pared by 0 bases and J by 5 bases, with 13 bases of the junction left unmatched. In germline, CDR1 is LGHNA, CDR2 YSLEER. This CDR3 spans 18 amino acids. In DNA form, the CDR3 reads TGCGCCAGCAGCCAAGAAGGAAGAGGCCAGGGGGCAGGAGATACGCAGTATTTT. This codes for CASSQEGRGQGAGDTQYF.

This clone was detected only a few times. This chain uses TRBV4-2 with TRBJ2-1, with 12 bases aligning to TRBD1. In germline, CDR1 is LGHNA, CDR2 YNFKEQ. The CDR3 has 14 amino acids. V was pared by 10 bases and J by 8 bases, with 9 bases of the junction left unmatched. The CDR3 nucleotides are TGTGCCACCCCGGGACAGGGGGCAGCGGATGAGCAGTTCTTC. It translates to CATPGQGAADEQFF.

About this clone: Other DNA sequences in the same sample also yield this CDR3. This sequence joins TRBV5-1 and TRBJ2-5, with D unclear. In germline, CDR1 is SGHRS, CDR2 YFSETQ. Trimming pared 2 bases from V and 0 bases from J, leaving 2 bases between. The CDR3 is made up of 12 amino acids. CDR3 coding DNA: TGCGCCAGCAGCTTACACCAAGAGACCCAGTACTTC. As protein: CASSLHQETQYF.

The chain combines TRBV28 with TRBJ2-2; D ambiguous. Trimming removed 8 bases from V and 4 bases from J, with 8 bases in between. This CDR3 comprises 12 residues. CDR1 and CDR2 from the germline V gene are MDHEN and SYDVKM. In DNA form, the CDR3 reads TGTGCCAGCGGCCGCGTCACCGGGGAGCTGTTTTTT. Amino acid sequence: CASGRVTGELFF.

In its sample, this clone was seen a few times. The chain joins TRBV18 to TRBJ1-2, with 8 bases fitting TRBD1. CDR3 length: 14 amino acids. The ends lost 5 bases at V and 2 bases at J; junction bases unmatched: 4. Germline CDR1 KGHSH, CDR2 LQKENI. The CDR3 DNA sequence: TGTGCCAGCTCAACGACAGGGGTGAACTATGGCTACACCTTC. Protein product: CASSTTGVNYGYTF.

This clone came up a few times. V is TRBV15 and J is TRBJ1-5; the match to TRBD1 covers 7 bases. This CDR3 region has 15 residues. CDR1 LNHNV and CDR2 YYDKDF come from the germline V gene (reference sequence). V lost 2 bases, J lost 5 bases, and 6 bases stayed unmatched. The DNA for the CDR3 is TGTGCCACCAGCAGACTAATACAGGGGTATCAGCCCCAGCATTTT. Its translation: CATSRLIQGYQPQHF. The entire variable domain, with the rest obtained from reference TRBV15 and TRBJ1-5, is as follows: DAMVIQNPRYQVTQFGKPVTLSCSQTLNHNVMYWYQQKSSQAPKLLFHYYDKDFNNEADTPDNFQSRRPNTSFCFLDIRSPGLGDTAMYLCATSRLIQGYQPQHFGDGTRLSIL.

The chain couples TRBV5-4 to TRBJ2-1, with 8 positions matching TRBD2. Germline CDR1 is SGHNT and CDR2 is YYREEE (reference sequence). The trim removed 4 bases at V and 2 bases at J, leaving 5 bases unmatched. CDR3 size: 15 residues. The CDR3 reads CASSRPTSAYNEQFF. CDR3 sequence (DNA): TGTGCCAGCAGCCGTCCGACTAGCGCCTACAATGAGCAGTTCTTC. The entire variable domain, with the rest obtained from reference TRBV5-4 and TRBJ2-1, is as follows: ETGVTQSPTHLIKTRGQQVTLRCSSQSGHNTVSWYQQALGQGPQFIFQYYREEENGRGNFPPRFSGLQFPNYSSELNVNALELDDSALYLCASSRPTSAYNEQFFGPGTRLTVL.

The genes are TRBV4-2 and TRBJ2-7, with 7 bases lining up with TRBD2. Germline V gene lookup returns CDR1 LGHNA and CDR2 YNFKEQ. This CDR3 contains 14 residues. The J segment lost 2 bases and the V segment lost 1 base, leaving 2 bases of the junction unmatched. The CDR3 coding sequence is TGTGCCAGCAGCCAAGGGGAGGGACCCTACGAGCAGTACTTC. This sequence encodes CASSQGEGPYEQYF.

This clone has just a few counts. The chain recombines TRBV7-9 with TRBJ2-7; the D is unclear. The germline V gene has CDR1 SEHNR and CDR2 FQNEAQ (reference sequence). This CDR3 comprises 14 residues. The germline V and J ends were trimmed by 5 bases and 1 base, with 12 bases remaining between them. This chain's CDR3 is CASSPNRLSYEQYF. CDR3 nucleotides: TGTGCCAGCAGCCCCAACCGCCTTTCCTACGAGCAGTACTTC.

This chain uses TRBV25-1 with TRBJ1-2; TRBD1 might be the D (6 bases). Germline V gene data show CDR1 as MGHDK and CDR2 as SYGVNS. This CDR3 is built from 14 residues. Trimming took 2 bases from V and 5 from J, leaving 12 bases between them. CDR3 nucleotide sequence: TGTGCCAGCAGTGAAAGGGGGGAATCTTATGGCTACACCTTC. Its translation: CASSERGESYGYTF.

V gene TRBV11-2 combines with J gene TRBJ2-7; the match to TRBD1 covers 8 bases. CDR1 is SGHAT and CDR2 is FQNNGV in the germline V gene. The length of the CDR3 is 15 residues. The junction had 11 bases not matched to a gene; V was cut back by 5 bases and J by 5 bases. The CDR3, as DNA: TGTGCCAGCAGCCGTTGGACAGGGACAAGCGACGAGCAGTACTTC. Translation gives CASSRWTGTSDEQYF.

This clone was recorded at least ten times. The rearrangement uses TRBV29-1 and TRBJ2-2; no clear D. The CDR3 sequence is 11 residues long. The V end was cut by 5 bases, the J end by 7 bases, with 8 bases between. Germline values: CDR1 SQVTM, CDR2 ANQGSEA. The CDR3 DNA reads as TGCAGCGTTCAGGTCATCGGGGAGCTGTTTTTT. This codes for CSVQVIGELFF.

This CDR3 reads CAISAQDQPQHF. The CDR3, as DNA: TGTGCCATCAGCGCCCAGGATCAGCCCCAGCATTTT. V gene TRBV10-3 combines with J gene TRBJ1-5; no firm D call. This CDR3 contains 12 residues. With 6 bases removed from V and 5 bases from J, the gap between germline ends came to 8 bases. Germline V lookup: CDR1 ENHRY, CDR2 SYGVKD.

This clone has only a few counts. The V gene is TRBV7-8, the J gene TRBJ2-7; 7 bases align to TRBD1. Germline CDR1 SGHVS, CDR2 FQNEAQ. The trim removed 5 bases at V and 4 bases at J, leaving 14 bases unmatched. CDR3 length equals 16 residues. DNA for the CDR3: TGTGCCAGCAGCAGAGGACAGGCGAGAACGGGATACGAGCAGTACTTC. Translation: CASSRGQARTGYEQYF. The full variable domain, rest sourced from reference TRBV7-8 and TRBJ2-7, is GAGVSQSPRYKVAKRGQDVALRCDPISGHVSLFWYQQALGQGPEFLTYFQNEAQLDKSGLPSDRFFAERPEGSVSTLKIQRTQQEDSAVYLCASSRGQARTGYEQYFGPGTRLTVT.

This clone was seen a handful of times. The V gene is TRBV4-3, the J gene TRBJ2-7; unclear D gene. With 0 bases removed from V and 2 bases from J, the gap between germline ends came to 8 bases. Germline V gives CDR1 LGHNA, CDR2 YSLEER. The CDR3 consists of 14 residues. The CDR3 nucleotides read TGCGCCAGCAGCCAAGATCTAATGACCTACGAGCAGTACTTC. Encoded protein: CASSQDLMTYEQYF.

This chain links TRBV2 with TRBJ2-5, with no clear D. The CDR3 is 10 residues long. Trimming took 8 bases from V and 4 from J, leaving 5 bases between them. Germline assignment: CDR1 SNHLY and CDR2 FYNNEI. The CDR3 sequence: CASASETQYF. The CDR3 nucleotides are TGTGCCAGCGCCTCAGAGACCCAGTACTTC.